Given below is one T cell receptor beta chain in context. This sample is part of a study of T cell responses to AZD1222 COVID-19 vaccine. Looked up from germline, CDR1 is MNHEY and CDR2 is SVGAGI. Trimming took off 2 bases at V and 6 bases at J, with 14 bases between the two ends. The CDR3 consists of 14 residues. Measured with immunoSEQ multiplex PCR; TCRdb has only the in-frame clones, and not every one. This sample has about 83,000 clones, with approximately 87% found just once. The material was peripheral blood, obtained on day 0 of MenACWY control vaccination. The TCR comes from an adult in good health. V and J are TRBV6-5 and TRBJ2-7; unclear D gene. The CDR3 is CASSYTLGMGEQYF. In nucleotides, the CDR3 is TGTGCCAGCAGTTACACACTGGGAATGGGCGAGCAGTACTTC.